These T cell receptor beta chains were read from a single sample in a study of T cell responses to AZD1222 COVID-19 vaccine. The protocol was immunoSEQ multiplex PCR, while the TCRdb copy is restricted to in-frame clones and leaves out a portion. Of roughly 180,000 clones listed, around 88% were seen once; the top ten hold around 0.5%. The source material was peripheral blood, sampled on day 0 of AZD1222 vaccination. The receptor set was obtained from an adult in good health. The CDR3 runs from the conserved cysteine through the conserved F or W. A D gene is named only where the DNA matches it firmly. Part of the rows lack a size; the others show once, few, many or a class for expanded clones.

length	size	V	J	D	DNA	CDR3
13	-	TRBV15	TRBJ2-5	-	TGTGCCACCAGCACCAGACAGCAAGAGACCCAGTACTTC	CATSTRQQETQYF
13	-	TRBV9	TRBJ2-7	-	TGTGCCAGCAGCGTAGATGGTTCCTACGAGCAGTACTTC	CASSVDGSYEQYF
17	-	TRBV5-8	TRBJ1-2	-	TGTGCCAGCAGCTCCCGGGGAGGGGCGAAGGCTAACTATGGCTACACCTTC	CASSSRGGAKANYGYTF
13	-	TRBV28	TRBJ2-2	-	TGTGCCACGTTCAAGGGGAACACCGGGGAGCTGTTTTTT	CATFKGNTGELFF
17	-	TRBV7-3	TRBJ1-1	-	TGTGCCAGCAGCTTAACGCCCTCTAGGGGAGCCCGGGGTGAAGCTTTCTTT	CASSLTPSRGARGEAFF
14	-	TRBV27	TRBJ2-6	-	TGTGCCAGCAGTCTCAACTCTGGGGCCAACGTCCTGACTTTC	CASSLNSGANVLTF
15	-	TRBV29-1	TRBJ1-2	-	TGCAGCGTTGAAGATTTTGGGGCAGGGGTAAACGGCTACACCTTC	CSVEDFGAGVNGYTF
14	-	TRBV6-5	TRBJ1-3	-	TGTGCCAGCAGTCCTCAGGGCGCTGGAAACACCATATATTTT	CASSPQGAGNTIYF
10	-	TRBV29-1	TRBJ2-5	-	TGCAGCGTTGTGTTGGAGACCCAGTACTTC	CSVVLETQYF
17	-	TRBV4-3	TRBJ2-4	TRBD1	TGCGCCAGCAGCCAAGATACGCCGACAGGGTCCAAAAACATTCAGTACTTC	CASSQDTPTGSKNIQYF
13	-	TRBV25-1	TRBJ1-1	-	TGTGCCAGCAGCCCTTCCTCTAACTCTGAAGCTTTCTTT	CASSPSSNSEAFF
16	-	TRBV19	TRBJ2-4	TRBD1	TGTGCCAGTAGTCTGGACAGGGGGCTAGCCAAAAACATTCAGTACTTC	CASSLDRGLAKNIQYF
12	-	TRBV6-5	TRBJ2-2	-	TGTGTCATGACTAGTTTATCCGGGGAGCTGTTTTTT	CVMTSLSGELFF
13	-	TRBV9	TRBJ1-1	TRBD1	TGTGCCAGCAGCGTGGACAGGGACACTGAAGCTTTCTTT	CASSVDRDTEAFF
13	once	TRBV28	TRBJ1-3	-	TGTGCCAGCAGGCCAGGCGGTGGAAACACCATATATTTT	CASRPGGGNTIYF
19	once	TRBV7-8	TRBJ2-3	TRBD2	TGTGCCAGCAGCTTAGGGGCCTGGGCTAGCGGGTTCAGCACAGATACGCAGTATTTT	CASSLGAWASGFSTDTQYF
14	-	TRBV9	TRBJ2-1	-	TGTGCCAGCAGCGTAGTGGGGCGGGGCAATGAGCAGTTCTTC	CASSVVGRGNEQFF
15	-	TRBV9	TRBJ2-1	-	TGTGCCAGCAGCGTAGGGTGGCAAGATTACAATGAGCAGTTCTTC	CASSVGWQDYNEQFF
16	-	TRBV5-1	TRBJ2-1	TRBD2	TGCGCCAGCAGCCCCGACGCGGGGGGTTCCTACAATGAGCAGTTCTTC	CASSPDAGGSYNEQFF
13	-	TRBV12-3/TRBV12-4	TRBJ1-5	-	TGTGCCAGCAGTTTAGGGGTGAGTAAGCCCCAGCATTTT	CASSLGVSKPQHF
14	-	TRBV28	TRBJ1-2	TRBD1	TGTGCCAGCACTTGGACAGGGAAACTATATGGCTACACCTTC	CASTWTGKLYGYTF
19	-	TRBV27	TRBJ1-1	TRBD1	TGTGCCAGCAGTTTATCCCAAACCTACCTTACAGGGGCGGGCACTGAAGCTTTCTTT	CASSLSQTYLTGAGTEAFF
11	-	TRBV28	TRBJ1-2	-	TGTGCCAGCAGGAGCCCGGGTGGCTACACCTTC	CASRSPGGYTF
12	-	TRBV5-6	TRBJ2-1	-	TGTGCCAGCAGCTTGGGACAACTCTTCCAGTTCTTC	CASSLGQLFQFF
14	-	TRBV19	TRBJ1-5	-	TGTGCCAGTAGTCCGACAGATAGCAATCAGCCCCAGCATTTT	CASSPTDSNQPQHF
17	once	TRBV6-2/TRBV6-3	TRBJ1-5	TRBD1	TGTGCCAGCAGTTACTATCGACAGGGGGGCCTCAATCAGCCCCAGCATTTT	CASSYYRQGGLNQPQHF
16	-	TRBV6-1	TRBJ1-4	-	TGTGCCAGCAGTGAAAGGGGGGGTTTGACTAATGAAAAACTGTTTTTT	CASSERGGLTNEKLFF
15	-	TRBV9	TRBJ2-1	TRBD2	TGTGCCAGCACGACTAGCGGTAGCTCCTACAATGAGCAGTTCTTC	CASTTSGSSYNEQFF
14	once	TRBV3-1/TRBV3-2	TRBJ2-2	-	TGTGCCAGCAGCCAAGATCGGGTCACCGGGGAGCTGTTTTTT	CASSQDRVTGELFF
13	-	TRBV11-3	TRBJ1-1	-	TGTGCCAGCAGCTTAGAGGAGAACACTGAAGCTTTCTTT	CASSLEENTEAFF
15	-	TRBV27	TRBJ2-1	TRBD1	TGTGCCAGCAGTCGACAGGGGGGGAGGAACAATGAGCAGTTCTTC	CASSRQGGRNNEQFF
16	-	TRBV14	TRBJ2-1	-	TGTGCCAGCAGCCAAGAAGGCGGAAATAGTTACAATGAGCAGTTCTTC	CASSQEGGNSYNEQFF
13	-	TRBV5-4	TRBJ2-1	-	TGTGCCAGCAGCCGGGACATCGACAATGAGCAGTTCTTC	CASSRDIDNEQFF
16	-	TRBV11-3	TRBJ2-1	-	TGTGCCAGCAGCCAGGGATTGGACAGCGGCCCAGGAGAGCAGTTCTTC	CASSQGLDSGPGEQFF
15	-	TRBV3-1/TRBV3-2	TRBJ1-1	-	TGTGCCAGCAGCCAAACGGGGGCGCGGAGCACTGAAGCTTTCTTT	CASSQTGARSTEAFF
13	-	TRBV28	TRBJ2-7	-	TGTGCCAGCAGTTTATACGGCTCCTACGAGCAGTACTTC	CASSLYGSYEQYF
18	-	TRBV19	TRBJ1-5	TRBD1	TGTGCCAGTAGTACAACCACAGGGGGGCTGTCGAGCAATCAGCCCCAGCATTTT	CASSTTTGGLSSNQPQHF
16	-	TRBV27	TRBJ2-1	-	TGTGCCAGCAGCCGTCCGACAGGCGTCGCCTACAATGAGCAGTTCTTC	CASSRPTGVAYNEQFF
16	-	TRBV5-1	TRBJ2-3	TRBD2	TGCGCCAGCAGCTCTCTAGCGGGGGGGTTCACAGATACGCAGTATTTT	CASSSLAGGFTDTQYF
18	many	TRBV7-9	TRBJ2-7	TRBD1	TGTGCCAGCAGCTTAGTCCAGTTGCGGACAGGGCCCTCCTACGAGCAGTACTTC	CASSLVQLRTGPSYEQYF
14	-	TRBV30	TRBJ2-7	-	TGTGCCTGGATTCGACTAGAGGAAGCCTACGAGCAGTACTTC	CAWIRLEEAYEQYF
16	-	TRBV14	TRBJ2-2	TRBD2	TGTGCCAGCAGCCGATCTAGCGGGGGGGCTGCCGGGGAGCTGTTTTTT	CASSRSSGGAAGELFF
14	-	TRBV27	TRBJ1-2	-	TGTGCCAGCAGTTTACCGGGGGCGCCCTATGGCTACACCTTC	CASSLPGAPYGYTF
13	-	TRBV7-9	TRBJ1-5	-	TGTGCCAGCAGCTTAGGGGACCAGGGGCCCCAGCATTTT	CASSLGDQGPQHF
13	-	TRBV30	TRBJ1-1	TRBD1	TGTGCCTGGAGTGTAGGGGGCGGCTCGGAAGCTTTCTTT	CAWSVGGGSEAFF
15	-	TRBV5-6	TRBJ1-1	-	TGTGCCAGCAGCTTGGGGGTGCGGGGGTATGCTGAAGCTTTCTTT	CASSLGVRGYAEAFF
12	-	TRBV7-9	TRBJ2-7	-	TGTGCCAGCAGCTTCTTAACCTACGAGCAGTACTTC	CASSFLTYEQYF
18	-	TRBV13	TRBJ2-3	TRBD2	TGTGCCAGCAGCTTAACGGTTGCTAGCGGGGGGGCCGAAGATACGCAGTATTTT	CASSLTVASGGAEDTQYF
16	-	TRBV6-2/TRBV6-3	TRBJ1-2	TRBD1	TGTGCCAGCAGTTATTCCGGGACAGGGGGTAACTATGGCTACACCTTC	CASSYSGTGGNYGYTF
12	-	TRBV2	TRBJ1-6	-	TGTGCCAGCACAGCCCCTAATTCACCCCTCCACTTT	CASTAPNSPLHF